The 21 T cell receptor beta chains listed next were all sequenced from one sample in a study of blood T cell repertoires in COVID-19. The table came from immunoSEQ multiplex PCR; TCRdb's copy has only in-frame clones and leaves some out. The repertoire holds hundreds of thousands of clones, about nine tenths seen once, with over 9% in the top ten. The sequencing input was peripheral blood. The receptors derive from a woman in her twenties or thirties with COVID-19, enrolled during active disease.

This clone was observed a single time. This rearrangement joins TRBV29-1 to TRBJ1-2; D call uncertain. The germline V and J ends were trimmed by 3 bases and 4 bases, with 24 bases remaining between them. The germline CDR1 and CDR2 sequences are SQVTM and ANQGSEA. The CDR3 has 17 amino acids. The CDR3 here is CSVEGGNVDQARYGYTF. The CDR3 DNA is TGCAGCGTTGAGGGCGGGAACGTAGATCAGGCCCGCTATGGCTACACCTTC.

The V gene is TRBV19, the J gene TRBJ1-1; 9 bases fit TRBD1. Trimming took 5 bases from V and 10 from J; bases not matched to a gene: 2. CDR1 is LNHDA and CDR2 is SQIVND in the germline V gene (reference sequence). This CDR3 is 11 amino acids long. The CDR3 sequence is CASSLQGAAFF. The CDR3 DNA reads TGTGCCAGTAGTCTACAGGGGGCAGCTTTCTTT.

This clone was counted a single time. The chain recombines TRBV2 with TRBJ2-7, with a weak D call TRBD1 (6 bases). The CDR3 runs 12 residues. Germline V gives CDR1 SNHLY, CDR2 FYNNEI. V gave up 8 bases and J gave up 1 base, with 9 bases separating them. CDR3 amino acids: CASSRGSYEQYF. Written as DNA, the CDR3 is TGTGCCAGCTCGAGGGGGTCCTACGAGCAGTACTTC. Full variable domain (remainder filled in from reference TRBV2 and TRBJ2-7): EPEVTQTPSHQVTQMGQEVILRCVPISNHLYFYWYRQILGQKVEFLVSFYNNEISEKSEIFDDQFSVERPDGSNFTLKIRSTKLEDSAMYFCASSRGSYEQYFGPGTRLTVT.

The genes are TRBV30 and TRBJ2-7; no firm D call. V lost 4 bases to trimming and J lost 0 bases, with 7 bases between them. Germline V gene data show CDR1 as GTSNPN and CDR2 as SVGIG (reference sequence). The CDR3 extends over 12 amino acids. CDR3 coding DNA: TGTGCCTGGATGCGGAGCTCCTACGAGCAGTACTTC. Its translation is CAWMRSSYEQYF.

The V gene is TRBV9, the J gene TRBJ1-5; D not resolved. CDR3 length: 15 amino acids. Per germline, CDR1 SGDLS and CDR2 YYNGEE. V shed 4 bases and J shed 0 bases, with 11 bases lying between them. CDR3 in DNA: TGTGCCAGCAGCCCAACAGCATATAGCAATCAGCCCCAGCATTTT. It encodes CASSPTAYSNQPQHF.

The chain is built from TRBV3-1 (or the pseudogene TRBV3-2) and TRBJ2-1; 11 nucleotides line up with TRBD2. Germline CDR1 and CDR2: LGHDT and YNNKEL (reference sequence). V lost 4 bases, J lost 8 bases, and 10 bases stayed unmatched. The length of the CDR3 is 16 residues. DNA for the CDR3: TGTGCCAGCAGCCCCCAGGGACTAGCGGTCTTTGATGAGCAGTTCTTC. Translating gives CASSPQGLAVFDEQFF.

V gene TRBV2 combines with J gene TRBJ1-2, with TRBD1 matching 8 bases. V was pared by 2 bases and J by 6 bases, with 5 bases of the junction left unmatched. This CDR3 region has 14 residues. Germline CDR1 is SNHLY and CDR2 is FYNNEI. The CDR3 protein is CASSETGGENGYTF. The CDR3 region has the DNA TGTGCCAGCAGTGAAACAGGGGGGGAGAATGGCTACACCTTC.

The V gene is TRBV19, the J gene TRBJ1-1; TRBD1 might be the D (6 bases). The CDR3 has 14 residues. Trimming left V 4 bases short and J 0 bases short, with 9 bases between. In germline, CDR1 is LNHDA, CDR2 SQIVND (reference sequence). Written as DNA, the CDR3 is TGTGCCAGTAGTACCACAGGGATGAACACTGAAGCTTTCTTT. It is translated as CASSTTGMNTEAFF.

CDR3 amino acids: CASSLGPSRVETQYF. CDR3 nucleotide sequence: TGTGCCAGCAGCTTGGGGCCCAGTCGGGTAGAGACCCAGTACTTC. The V gene is TRBV11-2, the J gene TRBJ2-5, with D perhaps TRBD1 (5 bases). CDR3 size: 15 residues. Germline assignment: CDR1 SGHAT and CDR2 FQNNGV. V lost 3 bases and J lost 4, with 15 bases in between.

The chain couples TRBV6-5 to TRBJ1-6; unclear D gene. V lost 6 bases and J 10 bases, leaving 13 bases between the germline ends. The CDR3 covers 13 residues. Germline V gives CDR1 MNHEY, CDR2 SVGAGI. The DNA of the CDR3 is TGTGCCAGCAGCCCCGGCCCCAGGTCACCCCTCCACTTT. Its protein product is CASSPGPRSPLHF.

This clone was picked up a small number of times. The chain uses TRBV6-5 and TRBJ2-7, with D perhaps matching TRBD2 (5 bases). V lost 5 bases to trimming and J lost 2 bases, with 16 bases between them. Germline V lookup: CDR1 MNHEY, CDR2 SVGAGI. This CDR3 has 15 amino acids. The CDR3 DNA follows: TGTGCCAGCAGTAACTTCGGGAAGGGAGCCTACGAGCAGTACTTC. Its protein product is CASSNFGKGAYEQYF.

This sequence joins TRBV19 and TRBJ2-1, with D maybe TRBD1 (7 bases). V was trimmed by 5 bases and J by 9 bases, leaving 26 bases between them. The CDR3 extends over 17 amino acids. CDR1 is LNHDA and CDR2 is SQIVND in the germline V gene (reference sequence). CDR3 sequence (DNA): TGTGCCAGTAGTCCCCTAACAGGGGAGCAGCGGGCCAGTGAGCAGTTCTTC. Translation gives CASSPLTGEQRASEQFF.

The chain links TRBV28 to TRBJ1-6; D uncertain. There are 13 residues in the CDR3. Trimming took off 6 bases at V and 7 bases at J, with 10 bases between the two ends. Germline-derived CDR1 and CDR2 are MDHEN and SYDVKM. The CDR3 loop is CASSPLSNSPLHF. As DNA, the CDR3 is TGTGCCAGCAGCCCGCTATCAAATTCACCCCTCCACTTT.

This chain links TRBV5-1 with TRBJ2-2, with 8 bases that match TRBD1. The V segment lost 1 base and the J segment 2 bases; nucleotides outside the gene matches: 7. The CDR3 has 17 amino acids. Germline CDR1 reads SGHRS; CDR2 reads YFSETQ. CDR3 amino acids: CASSLFGTGVNTGELFF. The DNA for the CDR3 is TGCGCCAGCAGCTTGTTCGGGACAGGAGTCAACACCGGGGAGCTGTTTTTT.

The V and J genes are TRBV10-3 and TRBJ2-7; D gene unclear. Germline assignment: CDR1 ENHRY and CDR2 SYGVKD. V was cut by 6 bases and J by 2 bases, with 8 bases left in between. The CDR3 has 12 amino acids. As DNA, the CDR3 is TGTGCCATCAGCCAGGAAACCTACGAGCAGTACTTC. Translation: CAISQETYEQYF.

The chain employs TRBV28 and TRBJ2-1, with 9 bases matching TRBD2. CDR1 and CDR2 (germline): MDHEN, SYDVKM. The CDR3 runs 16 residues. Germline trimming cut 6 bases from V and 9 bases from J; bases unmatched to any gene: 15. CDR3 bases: TGTGCCAGCAGCCCCCTCGCCGCGGGAGGGATCATTGAGCAGTTCTTC. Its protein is CASSPLAAGGIIEQFF.

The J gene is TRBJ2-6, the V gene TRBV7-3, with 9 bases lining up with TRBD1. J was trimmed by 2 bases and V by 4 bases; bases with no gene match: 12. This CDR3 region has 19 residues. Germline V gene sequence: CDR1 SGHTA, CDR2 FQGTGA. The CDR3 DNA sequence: TGTGCCAGCAGCTCAAACAGGGGGCGGAATCCTCCTGGGGCCAACGTCCTGACTTTC. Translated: CASSSNRGRNPPGANVLTF.

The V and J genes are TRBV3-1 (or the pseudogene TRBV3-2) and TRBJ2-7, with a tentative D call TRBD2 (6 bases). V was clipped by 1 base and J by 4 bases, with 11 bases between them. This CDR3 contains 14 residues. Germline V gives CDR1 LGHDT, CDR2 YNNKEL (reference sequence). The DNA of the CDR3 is TGTGCCAGCAGCCAAGTCTCCGCGGGATACGAGCAGTACTTC. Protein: CASSQVSAGYEQYF.

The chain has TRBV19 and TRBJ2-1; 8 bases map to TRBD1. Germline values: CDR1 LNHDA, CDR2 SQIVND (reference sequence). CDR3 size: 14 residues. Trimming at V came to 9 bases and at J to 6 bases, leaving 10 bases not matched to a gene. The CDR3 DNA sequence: TGTGCCAGCCGACTTCAGGGGGCCCTCAATGAGCAGTTCTTC. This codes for CASRLQGALNEQFF.

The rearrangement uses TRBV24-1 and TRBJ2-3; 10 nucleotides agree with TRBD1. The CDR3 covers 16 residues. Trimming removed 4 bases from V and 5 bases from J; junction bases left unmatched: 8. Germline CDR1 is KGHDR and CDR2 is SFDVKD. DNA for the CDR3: TGTGCCACCAGTGACTCTGACAGGGGGCGTATAGATACGCAGTATTTT. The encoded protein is CATSDSDRGRIDTQYF.

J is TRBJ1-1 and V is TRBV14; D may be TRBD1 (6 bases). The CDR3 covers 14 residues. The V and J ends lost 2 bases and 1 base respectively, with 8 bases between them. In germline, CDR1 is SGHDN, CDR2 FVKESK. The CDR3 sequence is CASSQSGENTEAFF. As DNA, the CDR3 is TGTGCCAGCAGCCAATCAGGGGAGAACACTGAAGCTTTCTTT.